The 2 T cell receptor beta chains below come from one sample, sequenced in a study of blood T cell repertoires in COVID-19. The table came from immunoSEQ multiplex PCR; TCRdb's copy has only in-frame clones and leaves some out. The table lists approximately 250,000 clones, around 84% of them singletons. What was sequenced was peripheral blood. All receptors derive from a woman aged 55-70 years with COVID-19, enrolled during active disease.

The rearrangement links TRBV7-9 to TRBJ1-2, with D unclear. Trimming left V 1 base short and J 6 bases short, with 6 bases between. Germline-derived CDR1 and CDR2 are SEHNR and FQNEAQ (reference sequence). The CDR3 has 12 amino acids. The CDR3 protein is CASSLETDGYTF. In DNA, the CDR3 is TGTGCCAGCAGCTTAGAAACGGATGGCTACACCTTC.

The rearrangement links TRBV28 to TRBJ2-7, with 8 bases lining up with TRBD1. The CDR3 is made up of 15 amino acids. Germline loops: CDR1 MDHEN, CDR2 SYDVKM. V dropped 6 bases and J dropped 3; count of bases not matched to a gene: 10. The CDR3 DNA is TGTGCCAGCAGCCAGACAGGGGCCGGCCTCTACGAGCAGTACTTC. Translation gives CASSQTGAGLYEQYF.